Sequencing of this T cell receptor beta chain was carried out in a study of T-cell reconstitution after alpha-beta-depleted transplantation in children. V lost 4 bases, J lost 7 bases, and 15 bases stayed unmatched. The CDR3 covers 17 residues. From germline, CDR1 is LGHNA and CDR2 YNFKEQ. The TCRbeta library was prepared with unique molecular identifiers. TCRdb fed the PCR reads into MiXCR, producing one record per CDR3 protein. The sample records 100,000 to 120,000 distinct CDR3 sequences, approximately 10% being singletons. This clonotype was seen repeatedly, ten times or more. The specimen comprised PBMCs from the stem cell graft donor, sampled from the stem cell graft. This clonotype was sampled from a human donor who donated a stem cell graft to a child with acute lymphoblastic leukemia. The V call is TRBV4-2, the J call TRBJ2-2, with 7 bases identical to TRBD2. In DNA form, the CDR3 reads TGTGCCAGCAGCCCCGAGTTGGGCGGGAGTTTAAGCGGGGAGCTGTTTTTT. The encoded protein is CASSPELGGSLSGELFF.